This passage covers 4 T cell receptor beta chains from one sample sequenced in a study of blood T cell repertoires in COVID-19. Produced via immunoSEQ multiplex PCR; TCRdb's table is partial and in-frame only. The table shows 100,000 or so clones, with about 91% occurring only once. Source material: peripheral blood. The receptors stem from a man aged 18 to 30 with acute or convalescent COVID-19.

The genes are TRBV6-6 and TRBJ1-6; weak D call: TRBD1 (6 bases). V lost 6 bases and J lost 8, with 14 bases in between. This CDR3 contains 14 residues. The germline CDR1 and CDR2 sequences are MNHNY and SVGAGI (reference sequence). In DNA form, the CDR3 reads TGTGCCAGCAGCCGGGGGGCAGGGGATTCACCCCTCCACTTT. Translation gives CASSRGAGDSPLHF.

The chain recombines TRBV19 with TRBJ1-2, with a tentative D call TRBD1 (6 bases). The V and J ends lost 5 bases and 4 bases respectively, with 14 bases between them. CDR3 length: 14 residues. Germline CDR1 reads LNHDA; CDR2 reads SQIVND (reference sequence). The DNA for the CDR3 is TGTGCCAGTAGTGTCCCAACAGGGCTCTATGGCTACACCTTC. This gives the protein CASSVPTGLYGYTF.

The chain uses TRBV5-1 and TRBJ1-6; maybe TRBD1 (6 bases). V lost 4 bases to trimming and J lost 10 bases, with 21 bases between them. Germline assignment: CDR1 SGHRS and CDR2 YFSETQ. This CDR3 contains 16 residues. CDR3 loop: CASSPTEAGARSPLHF. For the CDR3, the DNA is TGCGCCAGCAGCCCTACGGAAGCAGGGGCGAGGTCACCCCTCCACTTT.

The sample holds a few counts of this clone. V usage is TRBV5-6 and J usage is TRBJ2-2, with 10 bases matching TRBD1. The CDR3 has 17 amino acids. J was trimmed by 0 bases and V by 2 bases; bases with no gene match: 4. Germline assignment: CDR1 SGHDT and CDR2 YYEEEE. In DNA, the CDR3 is TGTGCCAGCAGCTTCCCCGGGACAGGGGCGAACACCGGGGAGCTGTTTTTT. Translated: CASSFPGTGANTGELFF.